This entry lists 24 T cell receptor beta chains sequenced from one sample in a study of T-cell reconstitution after alpha-beta-depleted transplantation in children. During its preparation, the TCRbeta library received unique molecular identifiers. Each CDR3 protein gets one entry after TCRdb re-called the PCR reads with MiXCR. This sample has about 110,000 distinct CDR3 sequences, with more than 20% found just once. The sequences come from PBMCs, mostly from graft donor cells, collected 180 days after TCRalphabeta/CD19-depleted stem cell transplant. These receptor sequences come from a male patient aged 2 to 10 who had a stem cell transplant for chronic granulomatous disease, so the T cells may come from the graft donor.

This clonotype was counted only a few times. J is TRBJ1-6 and V is TRBV12-3 or TRBV12-4; no reliable D call. V dropped 3 bases and J dropped 0 bases, with 12 bases sitting between them. CDR3 length: 17 residues. CDR3 amino acids: CASSFGGLSSYNSPLHF. In nucleotides, the CDR3 is TGTGCCAGCAGTTTCGGCGGCCTTAGCTCCTATAATTCACCCCTCCACTTT.

This clonotype was recorded a few times. This chain connects TRBV7-2 to TRBJ1-1; tentative D call: TRBD1 (5 bases). Trimming pared 2 bases from V and 3 bases from J, leaving 10 bases between. Germline V CDR1 and CDR2: SGHTA, FQGNSA. The CDR3 sequence is 14 residues long. CDR3 sequence (DNA): TGTGCCAGCAGCTTAACGGGGGGGGACACTGAAGCTTTCTTT. It encodes CASSLTGGDTEAFF.

The chain combines TRBV12-3 or TRBV12-4 with TRBJ1-6; TRBD1 is a possible D gene (5 bases). V lost 3 bases, J lost 10 bases, and 10 bases lay in between. The CDR3 covers 13 residues. CDR3 bases: TGTGCCAGCAGTTTGAAGGGGCTGTCACCCCTCCACTTT. Residues: CASSLKGLSPLHF.

V is TRBV5-1 and J is TRBJ2-7; a weak D match, TRBD1 (5 bases). The CDR3 is made up of 14 amino acids. The V gene lost 0 bases and the J gene lost 0 bases, with 7 bases spanning the gap. Germline V gene sequence: CDR1 SGHRS, CDR2 YFSETQ. CDR3 DNA: TGCGCCAGCAGCTTGGCGACAGTCTCCTACGAGCAGTACTTC. Translated, it gives CASSLATVSYEQYF.

This clonotype showed up just a few times. The chain carries TRBV12-3 or TRBV12-4 and TRBJ2-1; TRBD1 or TRBD2 may be the D gene (5 bases each). Deletions cut 7 bases from V and 2 bases from J, with 15 bases between. The CDR3 spans 15 residues. In DNA, the CDR3 is TGTGCCAGCACCAGGGACCAAAATCCCTACAATGAGCAGTTCTTC. Its protein product is CASTRDQNPYNEQFF.

This clonotype came up many times. The chain uses TRBV28 and TRBJ2-2; D remains unclear. Germline CDR1 is MDHEN and CDR2 is SYDVKM. Trimming pared 2 bases from V and 2 bases from J, leaving 12 bases between. The CDR3 length is 16 residues. The CDR3 DNA reads TGTGCCAGCAGTTTAAAGCAATGGGTCAACACCGGGGAGCTGTTTTTT. Its translation: CASSLKQWVNTGELFF.

The DNA for the CDR3 is TGCAGTGCTAGAGATGCGAGGGGGCCTTCCACAGATACGCAGTATTTT. It translates to CSARDARGPSTDTQYF. This chain joins TRBV20-1 and TRBJ2-3, with 7 bases fitting TRBD1. The germline V gene encodes CDR1 DFQATT and CDR2 SNEGSKA (reference sequence). Trimming took 0 bases from V and 2 from J; bases not matched to a gene: 8. This CDR3 has 16 amino acids.

J is TRBJ2-3 and V is TRBV7-8, with TRBD2 as a possible D gene (6 bases). The germline V gene encodes CDR1 SGHVS and CDR2 FQNEAQ. Deletions cut 5 bases from V and 3 bases from J, with 18 bases between. CDR3 length equals 16 residues. The CDR3 nucleotides read TGTGCCAGCAGCCCCCCGGGACTGGGCCTTACAGATACGCAGTATTTT. It translates to CASSPPGLGLTDTQYF.

This chain joins TRBV7-9 and TRBJ2-3; D is possibly TRBD2 (6 bases). The CDR3 loop spans 14 amino acids. V lost 8 bases, J lost 3 bases, and 15 bases lay in between. Germline CDR1 SEHNR, CDR2 FQNEAQ (reference sequence). The CDR3 is CASGGRFLTDTQYF. The CDR3 DNA reads as TGTGCCAGCGGAGGGAGGTTTCTGACAGATACGCAGTATTTT.

Ten or more counts support this clonotype. The rearrangement links TRBV3-1 to TRBJ2-3; TRBD1 aligns across 10 bases. Losses at the gene ends were 2 bases for V and 3 bases for J; bases not matched to a gene: 8. This CDR3 has 17 residues. The germline CDR1 and CDR2 sequences are LGHDT and YNNKEL (reference sequence). In nucleotides, the CDR3 is TGTGCCAGCAGCCAACTCCCTCCGGGACAGGGGACAGATACGCAGTATTTT. It codes for CASSQLPPGQGTDTQYF.

This clonotype was seen ten or more times. This sequence joins TRBV11-2 and TRBJ2-2; 10 positions match TRBD1. This CDR3 is built from 16 residues. CDR1 is SGHAT, CDR2 FQNNGV, per germline. After removal of 5 bases from V and 3 bases from J, the junction contained 6 bases not matched to a gene. The CDR3 bases are TGTGCCAGCAGCCCATGGACAGGGGGGTACACCGGGGAGCTGTTTTTT. This codes for CASSPWTGGYTGELFF.

This clonotype was recorded many times. The genes are TRBV6-2 or TRBV6-3 and TRBJ2-7; 7 bases fit TRBD1. Looked up from germline, CDR1 is MNHEY and CDR2 is SVGEGT. This CDR3 contains 16 residues. Trimming took 6 bases from V and 0 from J; bases not matched to a gene: 11. The DNA of the CDR3 is TGTGCCAGCAGCCCCAACACAGGGGTTTCCTCCTACGAGCAGTACTTC. Amino acids: CASSPNTGVSSYEQYF.

At least ten counts were recorded for this clonotype. The chain combines TRBV4-1 with TRBJ1-5; D is ambiguous. The germline V and J ends were trimmed by 4 bases and 4 bases, with 8 bases remaining between them. This CDR3 comprises 13 residues. Germline CDR1 is MGHRA and CDR2 is YSYEKL. In nucleotides, the CDR3 is TGCGCCAGCAGCCGATATGAGAATCAGCCCCAGCATTTT. Amino acids: CASSRYENQPQHF.

This clonotype was found many times. CDR3 bases: TGTGCCAGCAGCCTCGGGGGTCCCACCGGGGAGCTGTTTTTT. The encoded protein is CASSLGGPTGELFF. This chain uses TRBV5-5 with TRBJ2-2; possibly TRBD2 for D (6 bases). This CDR3 has 14 amino acids. The germline V gene has CDR1 SGHKS and CDR2 YYEKEE (reference sequence). V lost 4 bases and J lost 4, with 11 bases in between.

The chain couples TRBV7-2 to TRBJ2-5, with D unclear. V lost 5 bases and J lost 4, with 5 bases in between. The CDR3 is made up of 11 amino acids. Germline V lookup: CDR1 SGHTA, CDR2 FQGNSA. For the CDR3, the DNA is TGTGCCAGCAGCAGGGTAGAGACCCAGTACTTC. Translating gives CASSRVETQYF.

This clonotype has only a few counts. The chain has TRBV12-3 or TRBV12-4 and TRBJ2-7; D gene ambiguous. Trimming shortened V by 4 bases and J by 3 bases, and 10 bases separated the two germline ends. The CDR3 contains 13 residues. The CDR3 DNA follows: TGTGCCAGCAGTTCCTCGGGCCGCTACGAGCAGTACTTC. It specifies CASSSSGRYEQYF.

Ten or more counts support this clonotype. The chain links TRBV11-2 to TRBJ2-1, with 9 bases aligning to TRBD2. The CDR3 runs to 17 residues. In germline, CDR1 is SGHAT, CDR2 FQNNGV. The V and J ends lost 4 bases and 2 bases, in that order; junction bases with no gene match: 9. The CDR3 nucleotides are TGTGCCAGCAGCTCCCGACTAGCGGACGGACCCTACAATGAGCAGTTCTTC. Protein product: CASSSRLADGPYNEQFF. Using reference TRBV11-2 and TRBJ2-1 for the parts outside the CDR3, the full variable domain is EAGVAQSPRYKIIEKRQSVAFWCNPISGHATLYWYQQILGQGPKLLIQFQNNGVVDDSQLPKDRFSAERLKGVDSTLKIQPAKLEDSAVYLCASSSRLADGPYNEQFFGPGTRLTVL.

The V and J genes are TRBV5-1 and TRBJ2-2, with 12 bases identical to TRBD2. This CDR3 comprises 16 residues. Germline values: CDR1 SGHRS, CDR2 YFSETQ. V dropped 4 bases and J dropped 7; count of bases not matched to a gene: 8. CDR3 in DNA: TGCGCCAGCAGCCCTAGGACTAGCGGGAACGTCGGGGAGCTGTTTTTT. Translated, it gives CASSPRTSGNVGELFF.

This clonotype showed up many times. This chain links TRBV20-1 with TRBJ2-3, with D maybe TRBD2 (5 bases). Trimming left V 3 bases short and J 6 bases short, with 10 bases between. Germline CDR1 is DFQATT and CDR2 is SNEGSKA (reference sequence). This CDR3 has 12 residues. CDR3: CSASPSLDTQYF. In DNA, the CDR3 is TGCAGTGCTAGTCCTAGCTTGGATACGCAGTATTTT.

This clonotype was seen many times. This chain joins TRBV7-2 and TRBJ2-1; 15 bases fit TRBD2. Germline assignment: CDR1 SGHTA and CDR2 FQGNSA. With 4 bases clipped from V and 9 bases from J, the junction kept 4 bases outside the gene matches. This CDR3 spans 15 amino acids. The CDR3 loop reads CASSWGLAGGSEQFF. The CDR3 DNA reads TGTGCCAGCAGCTGGGGACTAGCGGGAGGAAGTGAGCAGTTCTTC.

This clonotype was seen repeatedly, ten times or more. The chain recombines TRBV12-3 or TRBV12-4 with TRBJ2-5; D not certain. V lost 6 bases to trimming and J lost 0 bases, with 11 bases between them. The CDR3 contains 14 residues. CDR3 nucleotides: TGTGCCAGCAGCCACAGCGACAACCAAGAGACCCAGTACTTC. Its protein product is CASSHSDNQETQYF.

CDR3 protein: CASSQGRTATYEQYF. CDR3 DNA sequence: TGCGCCAGCAGCCAAGGGAGGACGGCCACCTACGAGCAGTACTTC. V is TRBV4-3 and J is TRBJ2-7, with D possibly matching TRBD2 (5 bases). This CDR3 is 15 amino acids long. The V end was cut by 1 base, the J end by 2 bases, with 12 bases between. CDR1 and CDR2 (germline): LGHNA, YSLEER.

The sample holds many counts of this clonotype. The genes are TRBV29-1 and TRBJ2-7; D remains ambiguous. Trimming left V 8 bases short and J 2 bases short, with 19 bases between. The CDR3 has 14 amino acids. Germline V lookup: CDR1 SQVTM, CDR2 ANQGSEA. CDR3 region: CSRFPTTDPYEQYF. The CDR3 nucleotides read TGCAGCAGATTCCCAACTACTGATCCCTACGAGCAGTACTTC.

In this sample, this clonotype turned up a few times. The chain carries TRBV29-1 and TRBJ2-5; D remains unclear. The CDR3 is made up of 12 amino acids. Germline assignment: CDR1 SQVTM and CDR2 ANQGSEA. V was shortened by 6 bases and J by 4 bases, with 12 bases between the two germline ends. DNA of the CDR3: TGCAGCGTAACGGCTTGGGGAGAGACCCAGTACTTC. Its protein is CSVTAWGETQYF.